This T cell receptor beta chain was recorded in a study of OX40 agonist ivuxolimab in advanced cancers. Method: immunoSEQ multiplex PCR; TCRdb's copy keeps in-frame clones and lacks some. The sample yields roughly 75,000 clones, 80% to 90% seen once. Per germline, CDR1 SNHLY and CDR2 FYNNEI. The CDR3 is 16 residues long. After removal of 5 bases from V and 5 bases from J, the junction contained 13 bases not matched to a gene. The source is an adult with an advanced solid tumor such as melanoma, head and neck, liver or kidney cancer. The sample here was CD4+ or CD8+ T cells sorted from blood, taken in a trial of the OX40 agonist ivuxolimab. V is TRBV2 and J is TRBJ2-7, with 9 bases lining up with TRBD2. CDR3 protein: CASSTLAGVEKDEQYF. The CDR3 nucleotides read TGTGCCAGCAGTACCTTAGCGGGAGTGGAGAAGGACGAGCAGTACTTC. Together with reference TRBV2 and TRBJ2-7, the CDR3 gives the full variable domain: EPEVTQTPSHQVTQMGQEVILRCVPISNHLYFYWYRQILGQKVEFLVSFYNNEISEKSEIFDDQFSVERPDGSNFTLKIRSTKLEDSAMYFCASSTLAGVEKDEQYFGPGTRLTVT.